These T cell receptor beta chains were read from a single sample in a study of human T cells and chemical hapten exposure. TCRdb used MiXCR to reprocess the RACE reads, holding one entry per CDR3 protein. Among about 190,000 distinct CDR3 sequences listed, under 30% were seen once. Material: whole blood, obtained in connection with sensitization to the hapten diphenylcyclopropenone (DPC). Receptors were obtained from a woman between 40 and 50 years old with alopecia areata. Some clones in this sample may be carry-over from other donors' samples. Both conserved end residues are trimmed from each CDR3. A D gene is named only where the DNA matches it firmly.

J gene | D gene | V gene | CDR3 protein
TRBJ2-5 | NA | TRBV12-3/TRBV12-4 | ASRPRVQETQY
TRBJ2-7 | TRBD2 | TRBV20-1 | SARLAGGLYEQY
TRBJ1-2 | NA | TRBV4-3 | ASSQDDSNYGYT
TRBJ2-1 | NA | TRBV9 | ASSPHTNPRRQF
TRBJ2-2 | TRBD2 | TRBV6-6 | ASSPWGGTTGELF
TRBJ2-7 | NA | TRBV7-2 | ASSFQGPSWGEQY
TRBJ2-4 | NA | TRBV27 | ASRTNMGAKNIQY
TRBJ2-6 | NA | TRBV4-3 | ASSQGVAGANVLT
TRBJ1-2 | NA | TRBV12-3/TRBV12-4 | ASTLRGWVGYT
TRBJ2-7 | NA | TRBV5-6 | ASSLRGGADEYEQY
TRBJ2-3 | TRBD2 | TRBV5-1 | ASSWTSGSGADTQY
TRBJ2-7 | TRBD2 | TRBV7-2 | ASSFSAGVGREQY
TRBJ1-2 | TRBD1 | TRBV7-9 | ASRLVSGTANYGYT
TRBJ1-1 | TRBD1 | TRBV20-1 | SAGPRGRNTEAF
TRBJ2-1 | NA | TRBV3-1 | ASSQLSVDEQF
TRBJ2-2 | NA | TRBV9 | ASSVVSGGELF
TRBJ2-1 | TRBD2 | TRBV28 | ASSPSGTSRSYNEQF
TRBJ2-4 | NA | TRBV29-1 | SVGTGNSGGTQY
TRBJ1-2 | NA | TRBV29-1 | SVDAPGQGSYGYT
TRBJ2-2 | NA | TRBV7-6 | ASSLYPGELF
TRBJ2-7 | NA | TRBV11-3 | ASSYPPGGDRYEQY
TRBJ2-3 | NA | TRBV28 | ASSLGSGSRTDTQY
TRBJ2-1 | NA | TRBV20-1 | SAALPESLVNEQF
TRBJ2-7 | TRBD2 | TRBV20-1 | SARRRIRLAGGYEQY
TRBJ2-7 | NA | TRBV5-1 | ASSLWREQY
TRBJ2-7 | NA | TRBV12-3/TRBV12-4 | ASSLGWVWGYEQY
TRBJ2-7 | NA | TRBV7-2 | ASSLNREGGEQY
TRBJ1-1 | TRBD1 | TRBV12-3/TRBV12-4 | ASSPDRASKAF
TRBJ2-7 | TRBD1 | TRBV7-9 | ASSWGPTGGPYEQY
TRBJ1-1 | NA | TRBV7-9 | APGDGLEAF
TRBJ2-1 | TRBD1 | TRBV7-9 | ASGDRGNNEQF
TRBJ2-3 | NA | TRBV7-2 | ASSTLLPDTQY
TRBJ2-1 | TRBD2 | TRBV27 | ASSLSGLAGGLF
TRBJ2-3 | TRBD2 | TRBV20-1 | SAMGGTDTQY
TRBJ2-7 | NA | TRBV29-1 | SVEMIGERQY
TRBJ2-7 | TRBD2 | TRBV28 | ASSLKLAGGYEQY
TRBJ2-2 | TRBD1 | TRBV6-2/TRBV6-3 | ASGDRAEGSGELF
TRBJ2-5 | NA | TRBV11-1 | ASSRVAETQY
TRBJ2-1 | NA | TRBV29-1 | SVLGSGGYYNEQF
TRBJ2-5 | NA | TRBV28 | ASSLVDRQETQY
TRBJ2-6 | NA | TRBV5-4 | ASSYGLPGGANVLT
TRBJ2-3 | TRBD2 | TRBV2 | ASSWTSGTDTQY
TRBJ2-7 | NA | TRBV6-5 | ASSYLLGGAEQY
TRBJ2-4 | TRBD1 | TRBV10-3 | AISEGDRWGDIQY
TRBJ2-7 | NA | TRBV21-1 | ASSKITREQGASYEQY
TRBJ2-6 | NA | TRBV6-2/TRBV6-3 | ASSLGLFSGLPHSGANVLT
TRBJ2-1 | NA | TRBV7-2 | ASSLKTGQG
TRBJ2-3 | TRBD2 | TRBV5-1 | ASSLSSGITDTQY
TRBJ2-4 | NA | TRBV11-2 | ASSQSGVSKNIQY
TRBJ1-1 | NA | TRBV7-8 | ASSPRDGDNTEAF